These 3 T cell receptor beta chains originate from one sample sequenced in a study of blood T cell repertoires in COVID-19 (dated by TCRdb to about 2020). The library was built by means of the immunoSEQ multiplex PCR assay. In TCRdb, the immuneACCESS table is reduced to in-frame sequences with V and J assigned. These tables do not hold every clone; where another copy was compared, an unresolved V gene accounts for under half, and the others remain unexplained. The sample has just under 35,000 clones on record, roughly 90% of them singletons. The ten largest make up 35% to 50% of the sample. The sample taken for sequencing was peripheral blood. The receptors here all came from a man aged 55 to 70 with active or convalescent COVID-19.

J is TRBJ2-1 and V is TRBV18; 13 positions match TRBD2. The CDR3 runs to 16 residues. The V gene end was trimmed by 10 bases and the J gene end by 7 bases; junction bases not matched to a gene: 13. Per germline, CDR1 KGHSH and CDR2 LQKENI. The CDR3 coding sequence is TGTGCCACGCTGACCGGGGGGACTAGCGGGGCTAATGAGCAGTTCTTC. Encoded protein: CATLTGGTSGANEQFF.

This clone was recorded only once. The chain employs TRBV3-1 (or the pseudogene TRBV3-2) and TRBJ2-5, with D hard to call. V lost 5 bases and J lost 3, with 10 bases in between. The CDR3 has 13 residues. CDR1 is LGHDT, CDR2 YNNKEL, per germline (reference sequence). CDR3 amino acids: CASSATYKETQYF. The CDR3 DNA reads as TGTGCCAGCAGCGCTACCTATAAAGAGACCCAGTACTTC.

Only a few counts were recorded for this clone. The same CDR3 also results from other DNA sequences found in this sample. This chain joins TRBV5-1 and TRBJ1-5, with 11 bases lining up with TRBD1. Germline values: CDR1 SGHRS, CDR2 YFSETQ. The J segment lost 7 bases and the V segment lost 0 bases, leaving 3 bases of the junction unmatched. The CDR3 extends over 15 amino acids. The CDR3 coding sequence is TGCGCCAGCAGCTTGGCGGGACAGGGGGGGCAGCCCCAGCATTTT. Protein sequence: CASSLAGQGGQPQHF.